A selection of T cell receptor beta chains follows, all from one sample in a study of radiotherapy plus CTLA-4 blockade in lung cancer. Clones were read by immunoSEQ multiplex PCR, and TCRdb kept only the in-frame ones, dropping some. The repertoire holds tens of thousands of clones, roughly 77% seen once, with 20% to 25% in the top ten. Sequenced here: peripheral blood, sampled from a patient treated with radiotherapy plus ipilimumab. These receptors were collected from a human donor with non-small cell lung cancer that progressed on radiotherapy plus ipilimumab. The CDR3 runs from the conserved cysteine through the conserved F or W. A D gene is named only where the DNA matches it firmly. Clone size appears in some rows only: once, few, many, or a class for an expanded clone.

size	D	V	J	CDR3	DNA
once	NA	TRBV11-2	TRBJ2-7	CASSSLRSLTGEYEQYF	TGTGCCAGCAGCTCCCTTAGATCTTTGACAGGAGAGTACGAGCAGTACTTC
NA	NA	TRBV6-5	TRBJ2-3	CASSQGRGTQYF	TGTGCCAGCAGTCAGGGACGGGGGACGCAGTATTTT
NA	NA	TRBV6-9	TRBJ2-7	CASLGGYEQYF	TGTGCCAGTCTCGGAGGCTACGAGCAGTACTTC
NA	NA	TRBV2	TRBJ2-5	CAGDSRVLQETQYF	TGTGCCGGCGACTCCAGGGTGCTCCAAGAGACCCAGTACTTC
NA	NA	TRBV4-1	TRBJ1-1	CASSPGSAGDTEAFF	TGCGCCAGCAGCCCAGGATCGGCCGGGGACACTGAAGCTTTCTTT
NA	TRBD2	TRBV5-6	TRBJ2-1	CASRGLAGGLFLF	TGTGCCAGCAGGGGACTAGCGGGGGGGCTATTCCTCTTC
few	TRBD2	TRBV7-6	TRBJ2-5	CASSLGLAGGLQETQYF	TGTGCCAGCAGCTTAGGACTAGCGGGGGGGCTCCAAGAGACCCAGTACTTC
once	TRBD1	TRBV29-1	TRBJ1-1	CSGLGQGNTEAFF	TGCAGCGGCCTGGGACAGGGGAACACTGAAGCTTTCTTT
NA	NA	TRBV7-9	TRBJ1-6	CASTPTGNNSPLHF	TGTGCCAGCACACCGACAGGAAATAATTCACCCCTCCACTTT
NA	TRBD1	TRBV5-1	TRBJ1-2	CASSLGGGADNYGYTF	TGCGCCAGCAGCTTGGGAGGGGGCGCTGATAACTATGGCTACACCTTC
NA	NA	TRBV5-1	TRBJ2-1	CASSRALTDYNEQFF	TGCGCCAGCAGCAGAGCTTTGACAGATTACAATGAGCAGTTCTTC
few	NA	TRBV25-1	TRBJ1-1	CASSGQAQAFF	TGTGCCAGCAGTGGACAGGCTCAAGCTTTCTTT
NA	NA	TRBV28	TRBJ2-3	CASSLSHILSTDTQYF	TGTGCCAGCAGTTTGTCGCATATACTGAGCACAGATACGCAGTATTTT
NA	NA	TRBV7-2	TRBJ2-7	CASSSGSFYEQYF	TGTGCCAGCAGCTCCGGGAGTTTCTACGAGCAGTACTTC
NA	TRBD1	TRBV7-8	TRBJ1-2	CASSSDRGLYGYTF	TGTGCCAGCAGCTCCGACAGGGGTCTCTATGGCTACACCTTC
NA	NA	TRBV11-2	TRBJ1-3	CASSFFGPIQSGNTIYF	TGTGCCAGCAGCTTTTTCGGCCCGATACAGTCTGGAAACACCATATATTTT